The 23 T cell receptor beta chains reported below all come from one sample, sequenced in a study of radiation and T cells in renal cell carcinoma. The time point here: blood 4 weeks post-SBRT, at nephrectomy. Treatment noted: 15 Gy SBRT to primary tumor, nephrectomy 4 weeks later. The table came from immunoSEQ multiplex PCR; TCRdb's copy has only in-frame clones and leaves some out. Among 97,000 or so clones, 65% to 90% were seen once, and the ten largest hold around 7.7%. The sample here was blood, taken from a patient whose treatment included radiotherapy and nephrectomy. The source of these receptors is a man aged 60 to 75 with renal cell carcinoma.

The rearrangement joins TRBV5-1 to TRBJ2-3, with 7 bases aligning to TRBD2. The CDR3 consists of 13 residues. Germline CDR1 is SGHRS and CDR2 is YFSETQ. With V trimmed by 4 bases and J by 5 bases, 4 bases remained unmatched. The CDR3 reads CASSTGLVDTQYF. CDR3 nucleotides: TGCGCCAGCAGCACAGGACTAGTAGATACGCAGTATTTT.

This chain links TRBV30 with TRBJ1-5, with 8 bases fitting TRBD1. The germline gives CDR1 GTSNPN, CDR2 SVGIG (reference sequence). V was pared by 1 base and J by 4 bases, with 0 bases of the junction left unmatched. This CDR3 spans 13 amino acids. CDR3 sequence (DNA): TGTGCCTGGAGTGGACAGGGGAATCAGCCCCAGCATTTT. Its protein product is CAWSGQGNQPQHF.

The CDR3 reads CASSLHNPYEQYF. The DNA of the CDR3 is TGTGCCAGCAGTTTACACAACCCCTACGAGCAGTACTTC. J is TRBJ2-7 and V is TRBV27; no clear D. The CDR3 has 13 amino acids. Germline assignment: CDR1 MNHEY and CDR2 SMNVEV (reference sequence). The V end was cut by 2 bases, the J end by 2 bases, with 7 bases between.

CDR3 loop: CASSLRGTGYEKLFF. The CDR3 DNA reads TGTGCCAGCAGCTTGAGGGGGACGGGTTATGAAAAACTGTTTTTT. The chain carries TRBV5-8 and TRBJ1-4; a possible D gene is TRBD1 (6 bases). Germline CDR1 reads SGHTS; CDR2 reads YDEGEE. This CDR3 has 15 residues. The ends were cut back, 1 base at V and 6 bases at J, with 13 bases in the middle. The full variable domain, its missing parts supplied by reference TRBV5-8 and TRBJ1-4, is EAGVTQSPTHLIKTRGQQATLRCSPISGHTSVYWYQQALGLGLQFLLWYDEGEERNRGNFPPRFSGRQFPNYSSELNVNALELEDSALYLCASSLRGTGYEKLFFGSGTQLSVL.

This rearrangement joins TRBV5-7 to TRBJ2-7; 9 nucleotides agree with TRBD1. TRBV5-7 is assigned to the ORF class and has an uncertain function. The V and J ends lost 3 bases and 1 base, in that order; junction bases with no gene match: 5. CDR3 length: 15 amino acids. The CDR3 reads CASSWDRVISYEQYF. As DNA, the CDR3 is TGTGCCAGCAGCTGGGACAGGGTGATTTCCTACGAGCAGTACTTC.

The chain has TRBV2 and TRBJ2-7, with D unclear. V shed 6 bases and J shed 2 bases, with 14 bases lying between them. The V gene's germline CDR1 is SNHLY and CDR2 FYNNEI. The length of the CDR3 is 14 residues. The chain's CDR3 is CASRRRIRTYEQYF. The CDR3 DNA reads TGTGCCAGCAGGAGGCGGATACGTACCTACGAGCAGTACTTC.

The genes are TRBV4-1 and TRBJ1-1; no definite D call. Trimming took off 0 bases at V and 10 bases at J, with 15 bases between the two ends. CDR3 size: 14 residues. Per germline, CDR1 MGHRA and CDR2 YSYEKL. This CDR3 is CASSQDSRQEGAFF. CDR3 sequence (DNA): TGCGCCAGCAGCCAAGATAGTCGGCAGGAAGGAGCTTTCTTT.

The V and J genes are TRBV7-2 and TRBJ2-7; 9 bases fit TRBD2. Germline V gene lookup returns CDR1 SGHTA and CDR2 FQGNSA. CDR3 size: 15 residues. Germline trimming cut 6 bases from V and 4 bases from J; bases unmatched to any gene: 10. The CDR3 nucleotides read TGTGCCAGCAGTTACAGGGCGGGAGGGGTTTACGAGCAGTACTTC. It translates to CASSYRAGGVYEQYF.

The rearrangement uses TRBV27 and TRBJ2-7, with TRBD1 matching over 8 bases. J gave up 3 bases and V 2 bases, and 6 bases lay outside the gene matches. This CDR3 contains 15 residues. Germline assignment: CDR1 MNHEY and CDR2 SMNVEV (reference sequence). The CDR3 sequence is CASSLGPGGVYEQYF. As DNA, the CDR3 is TGTGCCAGCAGTTTAGGGCCAGGGGGCGTCTACGAGCAGTACTTC.

This clone came up once. The chain recombines TRBV7-8 with TRBJ1-2; no definite D call. Germline assignment: CDR1 SGHVS and CDR2 FQNEAQ. V shed 2 bases and J shed 0 bases, with 16 bases lying between them. The CDR3 has 17 amino acids. DNA for the CDR3: TGTGCCAGCAGCTTAACGGGGATCGGAACTTCTAACTATGGCTACACCTTC. Its translation is CASSLTGIGTSNYGYTF. Based on the CDR3 plus reference TRBV7-8 and TRBJ1-2, the full variable domain is GAGVSQSPRYKVAKRGQDVALRCDPISGHVSLFWYQQALGQGPEFLTYFQNEAQLDKSGLPSDRFFAERPEGSVSTLKIQRTQQEDSAVYLCASSLTGIGTSNYGYTFGSGTRLTVV.

J is TRBJ2-7 and V is TRBV28; D not resolved. This CDR3 has 17 amino acids. The ends were cut back, 3 bases at V and 6 bases at J, with 24 bases in the middle. CDR1 is MDHEN, CDR2 SYDVKM, per germline. DNA of the CDR3: TGTGCCAGCAGTTTCCCCCGGGCCACGATTATAACCGCCGAGCAGTACTTC. Its translation: CASSFPRATIITAEQYF.

CDR3 nucleotide sequence: TGTGCCAGCAGCTTAATACTAGCGGGAGTCGCCTACGAGCAGTACTTC. Its translation: CASSLILAGVAYEQYF. The rearrangement joins TRBV7-2 to TRBJ2-7, with 11 positions matching TRBD2. J was trimmed by 2 bases and V by 2 bases; bases with no gene match: 5. The CDR3 contains 16 residues. Germline V gives CDR1 SGHTA, CDR2 FQGNSA.

This chain joins TRBV4-1 and TRBJ2-6; D call uncertain. This CDR3 contains 17 residues. Looked up from germline, CDR1 is MGHRA and CDR2 is YSYEKL. Trimming shortened V by 0 bases and J by 7 bases, and 16 bases separated the two germline ends. In DNA form, the CDR3 reads TGCGCCAGCAGCCAAGATCCCCATGAGGAACTAGCCAACGTCCTGACTTTC. This sequence encodes CASSQDPHEELANVLTF.

This clone was seen only a few times. This chain uses TRBV9 with TRBJ1-1; D remains ambiguous. CDR1 SGDLS and CDR2 YYNGEE come from the germline V gene. This CDR3 has 15 amino acids. Trimming cost V 0 bases and J 0 bases, with 9 bases left between them. For the CDR3, the DNA is TGTGCCAGCAGCGTAGACGTCTCCATGAACACTGAAGCTTTCTTT. Translation: CASSVDVSMNTEAFF.

This chain joins TRBV12-1 and TRBJ1-2; no check of the table's D call, TRBD1, against the DNA was made. TRBV12-1 has pseudogene status. The length of the CDR3 is 15 residues. The CDR3 nucleotides are TGTGCCAGCAGCTTTGGTAGGGGCCTCAGGTATGGCTACACCTTC. Translating it yields CASSFGRGLRYGYTF.

V and J are TRBV5-1 and TRBJ2-3; 9 bases agree with TRBD2. CDR1 and CDR2 (germline): SGHRS, YFSETQ. The CDR3 covers 14 residues. J was trimmed by 6 bases and V by 0 bases; bases with no gene match: 2. The CDR3, as DNA: TGCGCCAGCAGCTTGGTGGCGGGAGGGGATACGCAGTATTTT. Its translation: CASSLVAGGDTQYF. Full variable domain (rest looked up from reference TRBV5-1 and TRBJ2-3): KAGVTQTPRYLIKTRGQQVTLSCSPISGHRSVSWYQQTPGQGLQFLFEYFSETQRNKGNFPGRFSGRQFSNSRSEMNVSTLELGDSALYLCASSLVAGGDTQYFGPGTRLTVL.

J is TRBJ1-5 and V is TRBV19, with a possible D match to TRBD1 (6 bases). Germline CDR1 and CDR2: LNHDA and SQIVND (reference sequence). The CDR3 spans 13 residues. The V end was cut by 6 bases, the J end by 5 bases, with 11 bases between. CDR3 sequence: CASRQNRDQPQHF. CDR3 bases: TGTGCCAGTAGACAGAACAGGGATCAGCCCCAGCATTTT. Supplemented by reference TRBV19 and TRBJ1-5, the full variable domain reads DGGITQSPKYLFRKEGQNVTLSCEQNLNHDAMYWYRQDPGQGLRLIYYSQIVNDFQKGDIAEGYSVSREKKESFPLTVTSAQKNPTAFYLCASRQNRDQPQHFGDGTRLSIL.

The chain recombines TRBV23-1 with TRBJ1-1, with D tentatively TRBD1 (6 bases). TRBV23-1 is flagged as an ORF with uncertain function. Trimming took off 0 bases at V and 10 bases at J, with 15 bases between the two ends. CDR3 length: 14 amino acids. As DNA, the CDR3 is TGCGCCAGCAGTCAATCAAAGGGACATGGGGGAGCTTTCTTT. This gives the protein CASSQSKGHGGAFF.

The CDR3 loop is CASSLASGSPTGELFF. CDR3 DNA: TGCGCCAGCAGCTTGGCCAGCGGGAGTCCCACCGGGGAGCTGTTTTTT. This chain connects TRBV5-1 to TRBJ2-2; 8 bases are a match to TRBD2. Germline V gives CDR1 SGHRS, CDR2 YFSETQ. V dropped 0 bases and J dropped 4; count of bases not matched to a gene: 5. This CDR3 is built from 16 residues.

This CDR3 reads CASSSDRGNTEAFF. The CDR3 DNA reads as TGTGCCAGCAGTTCTGACAGGGGGAACACTGAAGCTTTCTTT. This chain uses TRBV28 with TRBJ1-1; TRBD1 matches at 8 bases. The V segment lost 4 bases and the J segment 1 base; nucleotides outside the gene matches: 2. CDR3 length equals 14 residues. Germline V gene data show CDR1 as MDHEN and CDR2 as SYDVKM.

The chain has TRBV23-1 and TRBJ1-2, with a tentative D call TRBD1 (5 bases). TRBV23-1 is reported as an ORF; its role is uncertain. The CDR3 has 13 residues. Trimming cost V 4 bases and J 4 bases, with 10 bases left between them. CDR3 sequence (DNA): TGCGCCAGCAGTCCCGGAGGGACCTATGGCTACACCTTC. This encodes CASSPGGTYGYTF.

The rearrangement joins TRBV29-1 to TRBJ1-5, with a tentative D call TRBD1 (5 bases). Trimming removed 4 bases at V and 7 bases at J, with 14 bases between. CDR3 size: 13 residues. Germline V gene sequence: CDR1 SQVTM, CDR2 ANQGSEA. CDR3 DNA sequence: TGCAGCGTTGGAAAACTTCGGGGGCAGCCCCAGCATTTT. It codes for CSVGKLRGQPQHF. The whole variable domain, filled in from reference TRBV29-1 and TRBJ1-5, reads SAVISQKPSRDICQRGTSLTIQCQVDSQVTMMFWYRQQPGQSLTLIATANQGSEATYESGFVIDKFPISRPNLTFSTLTVSNMSPEDSSIYLCSVGKLRGQPQHFGDGTRLSIL.

The chain is built from TRBV5-1 and TRBJ1-1; D uncertain. Germline V gene lookup returns CDR1 SGHRS and CDR2 YFSETQ. The CDR3 consists of 13 residues. Trimming cost V 2 bases and J 1 base, with 6 bases left between them. The CDR3 sequence: CASSFGGNTEAFF. CDR3 in DNA: TGCGCCAGCAGCTTTGGTGGGAACACTGAAGCTTTCTTT.